Listed below are T cell receptor beta chains from one sample, sequenced in a study of blood T cell repertoires in COVID-19. This table comes from immunoSEQ multiplex PCR, and its TCRdb copy is limited to in-frame clones, with some not included. The top ten hold roughly 5.2% of the sample, which has tens of thousands of clones, around 83% seen once. Sequenced: peripheral blood. The receptors were gathered from a human donor in a cohort sampled during active COVID-19. Each CDR3 is given with its conserved first and last residue. The order of the fields is CDR3 DNA, CDR3 protein, clone size, V gene, J gene, D gene. D genes are given only for firm matches. Clone size is not always given. Where it is, it says once, few, many or a class for expanded clones.

TGTGCCAGCAGCCAAGATTGGAACGGGGGGCTAGGGGAGCAGTTCTTC,CASSQDWNGGLGEQFF,NA,TRBV4-2,TRBJ2-1,NA
TGTGCCAGCAGTGGAGCCGGGGGGAACACCGGGGAGCTGTTTTTT,CASSGAGGNTGELFF,NA,TRBV2,TRBJ2-2,NA
TGTGCCAGCAGCCCGGGGGGAACCCTCCACTTT,CASSPGGTLHF,few,TRBV7-8,TRBJ1-6,NA
TGTGCCAGCAGCCCAACTAGTAGACGGGGCTCCTACAATGAGCAGTTCTTC,CASSPTSRRGSYNEQFF,NA,TRBV11-2,TRBJ2-1,NA
TGTGCCTGGAGTCGAGTGGGGGCCGGGGCTTTCTTT,CAWSRVGAGAFF,NA,TRBV30,TRBJ1-1,NA
TGTGCCAGCAGCCAAGCGTCCCTCTCCGAGCAGTACTTC,CASSQASLSEQYF,NA,TRBV16,TRBJ2-7,NA
TGTGCTAGTGGTTTCCGACTATCTAGCACAGATACGCAGTATTTT,CASGFRLSSTDTQYF,NA,TRBV12-5,TRBJ2-3,NA
TGTGCCAGCAGTGAATTAGTGTACCAAGAGACCCAGTACTTC,CASSELVYQETQYF,NA,TRBV6-1,TRBJ2-5,NA
TGTGTCGCCAAGCGAGACCTTTCCTACGAGCAGTACTTC,CVAKRDLSYEQYF,NA,TRBV19,TRBJ2-7,NA
TGTGCCAGCAGGTCTACAGTTTCGGGATGGTCTGGAAACACCATATATTTT,CASRSTVSGWSGNTIYF,NA,TRBV28,TRBJ1-3,NA
TGTGCCAGCAGCAATTTGGAAAAGACACGGACTCAAGAGACCCAGTACTTC,CASSNLEKTRTQETQYF,NA,TRBV21-1,TRBJ2-5,NA
TGCGCCAGCAGCTTGTCAATAACGACAGGGATCGATGAGCAGTTCTTC,CASSLSITTGIDEQFF,NA,TRBV5-1,TRBJ2-1,TRBD1
TGTGCCAGCAGTCCAGGGTCTGGGGCCCGGGAGCTGTTTTTT,CASSPGSGARELFF,once,TRBV7-9,TRBJ2-2,NA
TGTGCCAGTAGCTCACGGGGGACTTTCAATCAGCCCCAGCATTTT,CASSSRGTFNQPQHF,NA,TRBV19,TRBJ1-5,NA
TGTGCCTGGAGTTCGGAGACTAACTATGGCTACACCTTC,CAWSSETNYGYTF,NA,TRBV30,TRBJ1-2,NA
TGTGCCAGCAGTTTAGGAACAGGGGGGGGAGGCTACACCTTC,CASSLGTGGGGYTF,NA,TRBV27,TRBJ1-2,TRBD1
TGTGCCAGCACACTTAGCGGGGGGGCCCGGATCACAGATACGCAGTATTTT,CASTLSGGARITDTQYF,NA,TRBV7-2,TRBJ2-3,TRBD2
TGTGCCAGCTCACCCGCCATGGGGGCGGGGGGCTACAATGAGCAGTTCTTC,CASSPAMGAGGYNEQFF,NA,TRBV18,TRBJ2-1,TRBD2
TGTGCCAGCAGCCATAACAGGGAAGGTGGCTACACCTTC,CASSHNREGGYTF,NA,TRBV3-1/TRBV3-2,TRBJ1-2,NA
TGTGCCAGCAGTTACGAGGGGCGGGGGGCGAGCTCCTACAATGAGCAGTTCTTC,CASSYEGRGASSYNEQFF,NA,TRBV6-2/TRBV6-3,TRBJ2-1,TRBD2
TGTGCCAGTAGTAGGTACCCGGGACAGGGATTTGGCACAGATACGCAGTATTTT,CASSRYPGQGFGTDTQYF,NA,TRBV19,TRBJ2-3,TRBD1
TGTGCCAGCAGCCTAGGACAGGGGGCGGGTGGCTACACCTTC,CASSLGQGAGGYTF,NA,TRBV7-2,TRBJ1-2,TRBD1
TGTGCCAGCAGAGGAGTAAAGGGACAGCCCTACGAGCAGTACTTC,CASRGVKGQPYEQYF,NA,TRBV2,TRBJ2-7,TRBD1
TGTGCCAGCTCACCAGAGAGAGCGGGGGGGCCCACAGATACGCAGTATTTT,CASSPERAGGPTDTQYF,once,TRBV18,TRBJ2-3,TRBD2
TGTGCCACTAGGGTTACAGACCACAAGAACTATGGCTACACCTTC,CATRVTDHKNYGYTF,NA,TRBV19,TRBJ1-2,NA
TGTGCCAGCTCACCATGGGGACAGGGCGCCACTGAAGCTTTCTTT,CASSPWGQGATEAFF,NA,TRBV18,TRBJ1-1,TRBD1
TGTGCCAGCAGAGAAACCCCAGACGAGCAGTACTTC,CASRETPDEQYF,NA,TRBV2,TRBJ2-7,NA
TGTGCCAGCTTCCCACAGGGTATAATAAGTGAAAAACTGTTTTTT,CASFPQGIISEKLFF,NA,TRBV6-5,TRBJ1-4,NA
TGTGCCAGCAGCCGGACCGAGGGGGACAAGGGGTTCTTC,CASSRTEGDKGFF,NA,TRBV7-9,TRBJ2-1,NA
TGCAGCGCCCAACTAGCGGGGGTCACAGATACGCAGTATTTT,CSAQLAGVTDTQYF,NA,TRBV29-1,TRBJ2-3,TRBD2
TGTGCCAGCAGTGACTATTCCAGGAACACTGAAGCTTTCTTT,CASSDYSRNTEAFF,NA,TRBV6-4,TRBJ1-1,NA
TGTGCCAGCAGTTTTGACAGGGCTACTGAAGCTTTCTTT,CASSFDRATEAFF,NA,TRBV6-5,TRBJ1-1,TRBD1
TGTGCCTGGAGTGTTCCTCTTGGCTACACCTTC,CAWSVPLGYTF,NA,TRBV30,TRBJ1-2,NA
TGTGCCAGCAGCCAAGGGACTAGAGGTTCCCAGTACTTC,CASSQGTRGSQYF,NA,TRBV3-1/TRBV3-2,TRBJ2-5,TRBD2
TGCAGCGTAGTAGAGGGGACTCCAGCAACCGGGGAGCTGTTTTTT,CSVVEGTPATGELFF,NA,TRBV29-1,TRBJ2-2,NA
TGCGCCAGCAGCTCCTCCGGACAGGGTAGGAGAGTTAGCACAGATACGCAGTATTTT,CASSSSGQGRRVSTDTQYF,NA,TRBV5-1,TRBJ2-3,TRBD1
TGTGCCAGCTCGGATAGCGGGGGGGCCAGTGAGCAGTTCTTC,CASSDSGGASEQFF,NA,TRBV10-3,TRBJ2-1,TRBD2
TGTGCCAGCAGCTTGGTGAGTGTCAGGGGATCCTACGAGCAGTACTTC,CASSLVSVRGSYEQYF,NA,TRBV5-6,TRBJ2-7,NA
TGTGCCAGCAGTTACCGCAGGGAAGGCAATCAGCCCCAGCATTTT,CASSYRREGNQPQHF,few,TRBV6-5,TRBJ1-5,NA
TGTGCCAGCAGACGACAGGCTGCAACTAATGAAAAACTGTTTTTT,CASRRQAATNEKLFF,NA,TRBV5-6,TRBJ1-4,NA
TGTGCCAGCAGCCCGCGACAGGGATTAGGAGAGACCCAGTACTTC,CASSPRQGLGETQYF,NA,TRBV9,TRBJ2-5,TRBD1
TGTGCCAGAAGCCACCCCCGGGACGGCCTCCCGGAGGGCTACGAGCAGTACTTC,CARSHPRDGLPEGYEQYF,NA,TRBV5-3,TRBJ2-7,NA
TGTGCCAGCAGCCAAGAGATGGCGGGGGGGATCAATGAGCAGTTCTTC,CASSQEMAGGINEQFF,NA,TRBV4-2,TRBJ2-1,TRBD2
TGTGCCAGCAGTCCAGGTGGGCCGGAGACCCAGTACTTC,CASSPGGPETQYF,once,TRBV6-5,TRBJ2-5,NA
TGCGCCAGCAGCTTGGGGAATTTTGGGGCCTATGGCTACACCTTC,CASSLGNFGAYGYTF,NA,TRBV5-1,TRBJ1-2,NA
TGTGCCTGGAGTCTGGGGGCGATGAGGCCCCAGCATTTT,CAWSLGAMRPQHF,NA,TRBV30,TRBJ1-5,NA
TGTGCCAGCAGCTCCGACAGGGGGCGCGCCTTGGAGCTGTTTTTT,CASSSDRGRALELFF,NA,TRBV2,TRBJ2-2,TRBD1
TGTGCCAGCAGTCAGGACTTAACTGCGGGGGAGCTGTTTTTT,CASSQDLTAGELFF,NA,TRBV9,TRBJ2-2,NA
TGCAGTGCCGACACCGCCTATGGCTACACCTTC,CSADTAYGYTF,NA,TRBV20-1,TRBJ1-2,NA
TGTGCCAGCAGCCCCCATAGCAACAATGAGCAGTTCTTC,CASSPHSNNEQFF,once,TRBV4-2,TRBJ2-1,NA
TGTGCCTGGAGCCCAGGGTATGAGTATTCACCCCTCCACTTT,CAWSPGYEYSPLHF,few,TRBV30,TRBJ1-6,NA
TGTGCCAGCAGCCAAGCTTTTGGAACTAGCGGGTCCTTCTACGAGCAGTACTTC,CASSQAFGTSGSFYEQYF,NA,TRBV3-1/TRBV3-2,TRBJ2-7,TRBD2